The 25 T cell receptor beta chains below were found in one sample sequenced in a study of blood T cell repertoires in COVID-19. Sequenced by immunoSEQ multiplex PCR; TCRdb stores in-frame clones only, minus some. Of 200,000 or so clones listed, 80% to 90% are singletons. The source material was PBMCs or T cells enriched from blood (not recorded which). The origin of the receptors is a woman aged 40 to 50 with acute COVID-19.

Only one count was recorded for this clone. The gene calls are TRBV18 and TRBJ2-1, with 9 positions matching TRBD2. Germline CDR1 is KGHSH and CDR2 is LQKENI. CDR3 length equals 16 residues. Unmatched junction bases numbered 10, after V lost 1 base and J lost 9 bases. The DNA for the CDR3 is TGTGCCAGCTCACCACAGCGCGGGGGGGAGCGGGGTGAGCAGTTCTTC. Translated, it gives CASSPQRGGERGEQFF.

This chain uses TRBV19 with TRBJ1-1, with unresolved D. CDR1 is LNHDA, CDR2 SQIVND, per germline (reference sequence). The CDR3 length is 13 residues. Trimming removed 7 bases at V and 5 bases at J, with 14 bases between. CDR3 amino acids: CASTGGRWTEAFF. CDR3 DNA sequence: TGTGCCAGTACGGGCGGGAGGTGGACTGAAGCTTTCTTT.

The V gene is TRBV1, the J gene TRBJ2-5; the table names TRBD1, a call not compared with the DNA. TRBV1 is a listed pseudogene. The CDR3 loop spans 13 amino acids. CDR3 region: CTSSQVTKETQYF. The CDR3 nucleotides are TGCACCAGCAGCCAAGTTACAAAAGAGACCCAGTACTTC.

This chain uses TRBV7-9 with TRBJ1-4; D may be TRBD1 (5 bases). Per the germline V gene, CDR1 is SEHNR and CDR2 is FQNEAQ (reference sequence). The CDR3 covers 18 residues. The germline V and J ends were trimmed by 4 bases and 0 bases, with 18 bases remaining between them. CDR3 bases: TGTGCCAGCAGCTCCATCCCAGGGCAGGGTACAACTAATGAAAAACTGTTTTTT. Translation gives CASSSIPGQGTTNEKLFF.

This chain links TRBV3-1 (or the pseudogene TRBV3-2) with TRBJ2-5; 8 positions agree with TRBD1. CDR1 LGHDT and CDR2 YNNKEL come from the germline V gene (reference sequence). The J segment lost 4 bases and the V segment lost 5 bases, leaving 6 bases of the junction unmatched. This CDR3 contains 14 residues. The CDR3: CASSTGTGRETQYF. In DNA form, the CDR3 reads TGTGCCAGCAGCACGGGGACAGGCAGAGAGACCCAGTACTTC.

This clone was counted only a few times. The V and J genes are TRBV7-9 and TRBJ1-2; a weak D match, TRBD1 (6 bases). V lost 4 bases and J 8 bases, leaving 8 bases between the germline ends. This CDR3 has 11 amino acids. From germline, CDR1 is SEHNR and CDR2 FQNEAQ (reference sequence). CDR3 in DNA: TGTGCCAGCAGCTGGGGGCAAGGCTACACCTTC. Its protein is CASSWGQGYTF.

This clone appeared a few times. The chain is built from TRBV5-1 and TRBJ2-5; tentatively, D is TRBD2 (5 bases). Germline V gene sequence: CDR1 SGHRS, CDR2 YFSETQ. V gave up 2 bases and J gave up 4 bases, with 12 bases separating them. This CDR3 has 14 amino acids. The CDR3 sequence: CASSLGRPGETQYF. CDR3 DNA: TGCGCCAGCAGCTTAGGGAGACCAGGAGAGACCCAGTACTTC.

The chain employs TRBV7-3 and TRBJ1-1; the D gene is possibly TRBD1 (5 bases). This CDR3 contains 20 residues. V was trimmed by 6 bases and J by 4 bases, leaving 33 bases between them. CDR1 and CDR2 (germline): SGHTA, FQGTGA. The CDR3 loop reads CASSPRAGPPDKVFSTEAFF. The DNA for the CDR3 is TGTGCCAGCAGTCCAAGAGCGGGGCCCCCGGATAAGGTTTTTAGCACTGAAGCTTTCTTT.

The rearrangement links TRBV7-9 to TRBJ1-1, with D unresolved. CDR3 length: 12 amino acids. The germline V gene encodes CDR1 SEHNR and CDR2 FQNEAQ (reference sequence). Trimming cost V 2 bases and J 10 bases, with 11 bases left between them. The CDR3 region is CASSLIEVGAFF. As DNA, the CDR3 is TGTGCCAGCAGCTTAATTGAGGTAGGAGCTTTCTTT.

This clone occurred a few times. The genes are TRBV11-2 and TRBJ2-1; 10 nucleotides line up with TRBD2. J was trimmed by 4 bases and V by 5 bases; bases with no gene match: 11. This CDR3 spans 17 amino acids. CDR1 SGHAT and CDR2 FQNNGV come from the germline V gene. Here the CDR3 DNA reads TGTGCCAGCAGCGGAAGAAGCGGGGGGGGCTTTTACAATGAGCAGTTCTTC. Translation gives CASSGRSGGGFYNEQFF.

The genes are TRBV4-3 and TRBJ1-5; D ambiguous. V lost 0 bases and J 6 bases, leaving 12 bases between the germline ends. The CDR3 consists of 15 residues. Germline CDR1 reads LGHNA; CDR2 reads YSLEER. The CDR3 DNA follows: TGCGCCAGCAGCCAAGACCCGTCACCGAGTCAGCCCCAGCATTTT. Amino acid sequence: CASSQDPSPSQPQHF.

CDR3 nucleotides: TGTGCCAGCAGTTTAAACTATGGCTACACCTTC. This encodes CASSLNYGYTF. This chain connects TRBV6-2 or TRBV6-3 to TRBJ1-2; no clear D. The length of the CDR3 is 11 residues. Germline V lookup: CDR1 MNHEY, CDR2 SVGEGT. Trimming took off 4 bases at V and 2 bases at J, with 2 bases between the two ends.

The chain combines TRBV5-1 with TRBJ1-1; 8 bases fit TRBD1. Germline loops: CDR1 SGHRS, CDR2 YFSETQ. This CDR3 is built from 15 residues. Germline trimming cut 3 bases from V and 6 bases from J; bases unmatched to any gene: 10. The CDR3 nucleotides read TGCGCCAGCAGCTCCGCCGGTGACAGGGGCGCTGAAGCTTTCTTT. This translates into CASSSAGDRGAEAFF.

V and J are TRBV30 and TRBJ2-3; 8 bases match TRBD2. Trimming at V came to 7 bases and at J to 5 bases, leaving 14 bases not matched to a gene. The CDR3 is made up of 15 amino acids. The germline V gene encodes CDR1 GTSNPN and CDR2 SVGIG (reference sequence). CDR3 in DNA: TGTGCCTCCCTAGTCGGCGGGGGGCGGGGAGATACGCAGTATTTT. Its translation: CASLVGGGRGDTQYF. The whole variable domain, remainder taken from reference TRBV30 and TRBJ2-3, is SQTIHQWPATLVQPVGSPLSLECTVEGTSNPNLYWYRQAAGRGLQLLFYSVGIGQISSEVPQNLSASRPQDRQFILSSKKLLLSDSGFYLCASLVGGGRGDTQYFGPGTRLTVL.

The CDR3 bases are TGTGCCAGCAGCTCCCCTGAGGGACTAGCGGGGGGGTGGTACAATGAGCAGTTCTTC. This translates into CASSSPEGLAGGWYNEQFF. The V gene is TRBV7-2, the J gene TRBJ2-1, with 16 positions matching TRBD2. The V gene's germline CDR1 is SGHTA and CDR2 FQGNSA. The length of the CDR3 is 19 residues. V shed 4 bases and J 4 bases; nucleotides not matched to a gene: 10.

V gene TRBV19 combines with J gene TRBJ1-6; tentative D call: TRBD1 (6 bases). Germline V gene sequence: CDR1 LNHDA, CDR2 SQIVND (reference sequence). This CDR3 is 22 amino acids long. Trimming took off 6 bases at V and 0 bases at J, with 30 bases between the two ends. The CDR3 is CASSGGQTPNFTPSSYNSPLHF. CDR3 nucleotides: TGTGCCAGTAGCGGAGGACAGACCCCGAATTTCACCCCGAGCTCCTATAATTCACCCCTCCACTTT.

The rearrangement joins TRBV5-1 to TRBJ1-2; 10 nucleotides match TRBD1. With V trimmed by 4 bases and J by 8 bases, 8 bases remained unmatched. CDR3 length equals 14 residues. The germline CDR1 and CDR2 sequences are SGHRS and YFSETQ. The CDR3 protein is CASSADRGRRGYTF. The DNA of the CDR3 is TGCGCCAGCAGCGCCGACAGGGGGCGACGAGGCTACACCTTC.

The gene calls are TRBV6-5 and TRBJ1-1; no reliable D call. The V gene's germline CDR1 is MNHEY and CDR2 SVGAGI. The CDR3 extends over 13 amino acids. V was trimmed by 2 bases and J by 3 bases, leaving 7 bases between them. CDR3 amino acids: CASSYGEHTEAFF. CDR3 DNA sequence: TGTGCCAGCAGTTACGGGGAGCACACTGAAGCTTTCTTT.

The chain couples TRBV7-9 to TRBJ1-3; 7 bases agree with TRBD1. CDR3 length equals 17 residues. CDR1 and CDR2 (germline): SEHNR, FQNEAQ (reference sequence). The trim removed 3 bases at V and 0 bases at J, leaving 8 bases unmatched. The CDR3 DNA is TGTGCCAGCAGCTTCATCGCAGGGGGTAGCTCTGGAAACACCATATATTTT. Residues: CASSFIAGGSSGNTIYF.

This chain joins TRBV11-2 and TRBJ1-2; TRBD1 agrees at 7 bases. Per the germline V gene, CDR1 is SGHAT and CDR2 is FQNNGV. The CDR3 runs 14 residues. Trimming took 0 bases from V and 2 from J; bases not matched to a gene: 0. CDR3 in DNA: TGTGCCAGCAGCTTAGAACAGGGGAACTATGGCTACACCTTC. Protein: CASSLEQGNYGYTF.

J is TRBJ2-1 and V is TRBV24-1, with 9 bases aligning to TRBD1. The CDR3 consists of 15 residues. Germline trimming cut 4 bases from V and 8 bases from J; bases unmatched to any gene: 8. Germline CDR1 KGHDR, CDR2 SFDVKD. CDR3 DNA: TGTGCCACCAGTGAGGCCGGGACAGGGAGGGATGAGCAGTTCTTC. Translated, it gives CATSEAGTGRDEQFF.

CDR3: CASSLARAGAGANVLTF. The CDR3 DNA sequence: TGTGCCAGCAGCTTAGCGCGGGCGGGGGCTGGGGCCAACGTCCTGACTTTC. V gene TRBV7-2 combines with J gene TRBJ2-6; TRBD2 matches 7 bases. Germline V gene lookup returns CDR1 SGHTA and CDR2 FQGNSA. The CDR3 totals 17 residues. The V gene end was trimmed by 0 bases and the J gene end by 2 bases; junction bases not matched to a gene: 4.

The chain carries TRBV30 and TRBJ1-6; 7 positions agree with TRBD1. CDR1 GTSNPN and CDR2 SVGIG come from the germline V gene (reference sequence). The CDR3 spans 13 residues. J lost 9 bases, V lost 4 bases, and 6 bases had no gene match. CDR3 sequence: CAWTQGVGSPLHF. CDR3 DNA sequence: TGTGCCTGGACCCAGGGGGTAGGTTCACCCCTCCACTTT.

The V gene is TRBV11-2, the J gene TRBJ1-1, with D hard to call. Germline V gives CDR1 SGHAT, CDR2 FQNNGV. V lost 4 bases to trimming and J lost 3 bases, with 15 bases between them. The CDR3 loop spans 15 amino acids. The CDR3 bases are TGTGCCAGCAGCTCCGAGGGTCTGGGTTACACTGAAGCTTTCTTT. It translates to CASSSEGLGYTEAFF.

The V and J genes are TRBV7-2 and TRBJ2-7, with 10 bases aligning to TRBD1. In germline, CDR1 is SGHTA, CDR2 FQGNSA. CDR3 length: 14 amino acids. V was pared by 4 bases and J by 2 bases, with 2 bases of the junction left unmatched. CDR3 loop: CASSSGQGAYEQYF. CDR3 sequence (DNA): TGTGCCAGCAGCTCCGGACAGGGGGCCTACGAGCAGTACTTC.